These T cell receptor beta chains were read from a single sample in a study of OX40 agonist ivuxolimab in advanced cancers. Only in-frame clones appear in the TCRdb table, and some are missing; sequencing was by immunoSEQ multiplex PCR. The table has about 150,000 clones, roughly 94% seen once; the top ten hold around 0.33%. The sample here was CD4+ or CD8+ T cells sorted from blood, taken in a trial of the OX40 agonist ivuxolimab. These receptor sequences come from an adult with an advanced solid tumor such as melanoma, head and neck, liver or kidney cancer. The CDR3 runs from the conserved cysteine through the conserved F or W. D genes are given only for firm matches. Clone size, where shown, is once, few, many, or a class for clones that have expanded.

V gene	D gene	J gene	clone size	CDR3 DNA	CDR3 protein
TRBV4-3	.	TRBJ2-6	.	TGCGCCAGCAGCCGCGGGGACAGCCGCTCCTCTGGGGCCAACGTCCTGACTTTC	CASSRGDSRSSGANVLTF
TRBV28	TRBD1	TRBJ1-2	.	TGTGCCAGCACCCGGGACAGGGTAGATGGCTACACCTTC	CASTRDRVDGYTF
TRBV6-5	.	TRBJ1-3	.	TGTGCCAGCAGTTACTCGCCCAGTCAGGGAAACACCATATATTTT	CASSYSPSQGNTIYF
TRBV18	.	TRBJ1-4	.	TGTGCCAGCTCACCCGGGATTAACTTTAATGAAAAACTGTTTTTT	CASSPGINFNEKLFF
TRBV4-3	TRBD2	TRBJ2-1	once	TGCGCCAGCAGTCGGCTAGCGGAGAACTCCTACAATGAGCAGTTCTTC	CASSRLAENSYNEQFF
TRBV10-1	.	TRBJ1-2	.	TGCGCCAGCAGTGAGTTACCAGGGAACGTACGAGGCTACACCTTC	CASSELPGNVRGYTF
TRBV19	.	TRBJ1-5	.	TGTGCCAGTAGTATCCCGGGGGGCAATCAGCCCCAGCATTTT	CASSIPGGNQPQHF
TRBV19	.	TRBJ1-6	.	TGTGCCAGTAGCCGAATCTCCGGAGGATCCTATAATTCACCCCTCCACTTT	CASSRISGGSYNSPLHF
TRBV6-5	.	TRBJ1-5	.	TGTGCCAGCAGTTTAGATACAGGTCCGAATCAGCCCCAGCATTTT	CASSLDTGPNQPQHF
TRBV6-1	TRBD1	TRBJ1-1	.	TGTGCCAGCAGTTGGACAGGGGTTACTGAAGCTTTCTTT	CASSWTGVTEAFF
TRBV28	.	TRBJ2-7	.	TGTGCCAGCAGTTTGGGGTACGAGCAGTACTTC	CASSLGYEQYF
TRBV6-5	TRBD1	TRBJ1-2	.	TGTGCCAGTACGGGACAGGGGTTGGGCTATGGCTACACCTTC	CASTGQGLGYGYTF
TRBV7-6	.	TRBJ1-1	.	TGTGCCAGCAGCCACCACAGGGTGAGAAGGGCTAACACTGAAGCTTTCTTT	CASSHHRVRRANTEAFF
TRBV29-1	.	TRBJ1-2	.	TGCAGCGTTGCGGGGGAGACAGAAAACTATGGCTACACCTTC	CSVAGETENYGYTF
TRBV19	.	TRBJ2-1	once	TGTGCCAGTAGTATAGAAGGGGGAACATACAATGAGCAGTTCTTC	CASSIEGGTYNEQFF
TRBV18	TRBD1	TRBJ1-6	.	TGTGCCAGCTCACCCCGGGACAGAAATTCACCCCTCCACTTT	CASSPRDRNSPLHF
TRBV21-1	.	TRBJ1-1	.	TGTGCCAGCAGCAAAGCGCTTGAACACATGAACACTGAAGCTTTCTTT	CASSKALEHMNTEAFF
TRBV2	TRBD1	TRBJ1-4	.	TGTGCCAGCGTAGACAGGGGTAATGAAAAACTGTTTTTT	CASVDRGNEKLFF
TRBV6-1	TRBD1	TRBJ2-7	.	TGTGCCAGCAGTGAAAGTGGGGGCGCAACAGGGGGCCTTATCTACGAGCAGTACTTC	CASSESGGATGGLIYEQYF
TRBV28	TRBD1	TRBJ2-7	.	TGTGCCAGCAGTGATCCGGGACAGGGATCCTACGAGCAGTACTTC	CASSDPGQGSYEQYF
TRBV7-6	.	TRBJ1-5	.	TGTGCCAGCAGCTATGACGGCAATCAGCCCCAGCATTTT	CASSYDGNQPQHF
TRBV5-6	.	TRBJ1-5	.	TGTGCCAGCAGCTTGGGGGGGAGGCAGCCCCAGCATTTT	CASSLGGRQPQHF
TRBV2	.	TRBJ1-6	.	TGTGCCAGCAGTTCCCAAACTGGGGGCAATTCACCCCTCCACTTT	CASSSQTGGNSPLHF
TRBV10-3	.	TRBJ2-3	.	TGTGCCATCACCCCTGGGGGCGCGACAGATACGCAGTATTTT	CAITPGGATDTQYF
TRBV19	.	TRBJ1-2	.	TGTGCCAGTAGTATAAACCAGGGATTGGCATATGGCTACACCTTC	CASSINQGLAYGYTF
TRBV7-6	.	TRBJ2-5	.	TGTGCCAGCAGCCCCCCGTTAGGGGGCCGGGGGGAGACCCAGTACTTC	CASSPPLGGRGETQYF
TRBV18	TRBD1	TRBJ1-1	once	TGTGCCAGCTCACTAGACAGGGGGGGTGAAGCTTTCTTT	CASSLDRGGEAFF
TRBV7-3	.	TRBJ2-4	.	TGTGCCAGCAGCTTAACAGTCCAAAACATTCAGTACTTC	CASSLTVQNIQYF
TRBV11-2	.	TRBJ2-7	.	TGTGCCAGCAGCTCCGGACCCTCTTACGAGCAGTACTTC	CASSSGPSYEQYF
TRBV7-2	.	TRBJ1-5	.	TGTGCCAGCAGCTTAGTTGGCGGCAATCAGCCCCAGCATTTT	CASSLVGGNQPQHF
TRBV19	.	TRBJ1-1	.	TGTGCCAGTAGTATGAGGGACACAGGGCGCACTGAAGCTTTCTTT	CASSMRDTGRTEAFF
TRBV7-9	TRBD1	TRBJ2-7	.	TGTGCCAGCAGCCGTCGACAGGGGGCAGGCTCCGAGCAGTACTTC	CASSRRQGAGSEQYF
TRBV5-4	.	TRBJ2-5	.	TGTGCCAGCAGCTTGGCACTACAAGCGAGTGGAGAGACCCAGTACTTC	CASSLALQASGETQYF
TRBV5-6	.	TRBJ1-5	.	TGTGCCAGCAGCCGGACAATTTATCAGCCCCAGCATTTT	CASSRTIYQPQHF
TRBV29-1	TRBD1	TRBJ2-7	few	TGCAGCGTTGAGGTGGGGGCAGGACAGGGCCCTAGGGACTTC	CSVEVGAGQGPRDF
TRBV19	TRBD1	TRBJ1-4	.	TGTGCCAGTACTTACAGGGGAGCTAATGAAAAACTGTTTTTT	CASTYRGANEKLFF
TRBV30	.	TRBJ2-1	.	TGTGCGGCCAGATCGCGAAAATACAATGAGCAGTTCTTC	CAARSRKYNEQFF
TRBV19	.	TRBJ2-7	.	TGTGCCAGTAGTATAACGGATACCTACGAGCAGTACTTC	CASSITDTYEQYF
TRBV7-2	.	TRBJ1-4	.	TGTGCCAGCAGCTTAGGCTTCGAAAAACTGTTTTTT	CASSLGFEKLFF
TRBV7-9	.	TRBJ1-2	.	TGTGCCAGCAGCTTACTACAGGGATCTAACTATGGCTACACCTTC	CASSLLQGSNYGYTF
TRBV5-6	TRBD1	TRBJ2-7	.	TGTGCCAGCGAATTAGGGGGACAGGGCCCCATAGGAGAGCAGTACTTC	CASELGGQGPIGEQYF